This TCR beta chain came from a study of blood T cell repertoires in COVID-19. The trim removed 0 bases at V and 5 bases at J, leaving 4 bases unmatched. CDR1 is SGHTS and CDR2 is YDEGEE in the germline V gene. This CDR3 is built from 15 residues. Sequenced by immunoSEQ multiplex PCR; TCRdb stores in-frame clones only, minus some. This sample has a few hundred thousand clones, with about 87% found just once. The source of this sequence is a woman between 45 and 65 years old with COVID-19, enrolled during active disease. Sequencing input: peripheral blood. The gene calls are TRBV5-8 and TRBJ1-3; 8 bases are shared with TRBD1. CDR3 sequence reads: CASSLAGTGRNTIYF. In nucleotides, the CDR3 is TGTGCCAGCAGCTTGGCCGGGACAGGTCGAAACACCATATATTTT.